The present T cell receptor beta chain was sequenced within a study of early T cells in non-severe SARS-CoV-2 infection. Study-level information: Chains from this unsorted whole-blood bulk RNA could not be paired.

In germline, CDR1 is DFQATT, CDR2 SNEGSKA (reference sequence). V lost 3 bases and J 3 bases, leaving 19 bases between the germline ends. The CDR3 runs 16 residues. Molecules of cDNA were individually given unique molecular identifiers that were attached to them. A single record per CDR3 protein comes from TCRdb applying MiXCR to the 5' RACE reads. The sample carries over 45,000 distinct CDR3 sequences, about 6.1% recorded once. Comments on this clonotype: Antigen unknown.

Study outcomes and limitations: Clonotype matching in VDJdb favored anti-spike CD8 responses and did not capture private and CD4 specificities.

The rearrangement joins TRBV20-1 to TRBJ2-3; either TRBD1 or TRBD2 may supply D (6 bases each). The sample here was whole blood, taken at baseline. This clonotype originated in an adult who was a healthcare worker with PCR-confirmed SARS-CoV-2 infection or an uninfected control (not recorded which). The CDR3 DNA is TGCAGTGCTAGTTCCCGGGGGCCTGACGTGACAGATACGCAGTATTTT. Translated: CSASSRGPDVTDTQYF.